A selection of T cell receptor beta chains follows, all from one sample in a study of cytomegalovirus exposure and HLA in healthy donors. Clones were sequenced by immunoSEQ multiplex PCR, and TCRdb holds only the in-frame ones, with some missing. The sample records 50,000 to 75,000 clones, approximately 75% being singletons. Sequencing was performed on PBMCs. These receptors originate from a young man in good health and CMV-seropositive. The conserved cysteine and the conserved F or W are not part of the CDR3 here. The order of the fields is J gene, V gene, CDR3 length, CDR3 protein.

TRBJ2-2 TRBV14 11 ASSQDYAGELF
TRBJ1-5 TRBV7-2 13 ASSVIRDRGQPQH
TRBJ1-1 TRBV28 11 ASSAGMGNEAF
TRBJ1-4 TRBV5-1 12 ASSLGGKNEKLF
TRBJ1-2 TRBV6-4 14 ASSDSGTGLIRGYT
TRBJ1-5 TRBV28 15 ASSNYDRGISNQPQH
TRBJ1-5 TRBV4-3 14 ASSQDLRGGNQPQH
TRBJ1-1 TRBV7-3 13 ASSLTRTGNTEAF
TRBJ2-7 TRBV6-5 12 ASSPYLITYEQY
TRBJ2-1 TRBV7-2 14 ASSLVGGGTYNEQF
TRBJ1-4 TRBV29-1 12 NVVRGGVGEKLF
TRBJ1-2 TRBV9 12 ASSVRTGPYGYT
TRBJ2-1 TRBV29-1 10 SVGRSYNEQF
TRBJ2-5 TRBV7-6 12 ASSPNTGGGTQY
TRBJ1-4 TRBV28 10 ASTATNEKLF
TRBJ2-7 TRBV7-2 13 ASSLGTGGPYEQY
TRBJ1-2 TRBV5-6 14 ASSFQGKGVNYGYT
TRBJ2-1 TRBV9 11 ASSVDPDNEQF
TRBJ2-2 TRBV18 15 ASSPTLAGVNTGELF
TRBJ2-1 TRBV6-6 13 ASSYGSAGSNEQF
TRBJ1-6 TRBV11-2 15 ASSLRTGPLNNSPLH
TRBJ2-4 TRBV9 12 ASSAGGAKNIQY